This TCR beta chain emerged from a study of blood T cell repertoires in COVID-19. Study in general: There were acute and convalescent COVID-19 samples, and they came from the United States, Italy and Spain. The analysed material was cDNA or gDNA that came from T cells, B-cell-depleted T cells, or PBMCs.

Across about two dozen US areas, participants ranged in age from about 18 to 100 years. Cohorts were based on clinical histories the participants reported. In germline, CDR1 is SGHRS, CDR2 YFSETQ. V shed 2 bases, J shed 3 bases, and the junction held 6 bases outside the gene matches. This CDR3 contains 16 residues. Some clones are missing from TCRdb's copy, which holds only in-frame ones; the method was immunoSEQ multiplex PCR. This table holds about 350,000 clones, about 88% found once. The J gene is TRBJ2-1, the V gene TRBV5-1, with TRBD2 identical over 9 bases. Sequencing was performed on PBMCs or T cells enriched from blood (not recorded which). This sequence originates from a young woman who had recovered from COVID-19. The CDR3: CASSFIAGAHYNEQFF. Written as DNA, the CDR3 is TGCGCCAGCAGCTTCATAGCGGGAGCCCACTACAATGAGCAGTTCTTC.